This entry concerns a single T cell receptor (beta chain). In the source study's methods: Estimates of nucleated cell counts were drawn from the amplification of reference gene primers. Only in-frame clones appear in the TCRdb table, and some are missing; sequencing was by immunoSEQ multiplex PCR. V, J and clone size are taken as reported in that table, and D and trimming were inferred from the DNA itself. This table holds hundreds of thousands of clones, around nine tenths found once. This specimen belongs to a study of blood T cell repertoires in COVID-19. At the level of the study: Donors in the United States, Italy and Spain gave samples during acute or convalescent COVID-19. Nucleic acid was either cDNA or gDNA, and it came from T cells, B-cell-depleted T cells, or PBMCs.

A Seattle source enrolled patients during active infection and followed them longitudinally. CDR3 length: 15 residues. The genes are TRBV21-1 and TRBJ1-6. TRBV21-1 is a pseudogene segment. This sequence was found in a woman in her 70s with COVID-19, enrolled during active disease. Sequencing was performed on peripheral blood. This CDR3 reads CASSKASSLGSPLHF. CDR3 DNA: TGTGCCAGCAGCAAGGCAAGTAGCCTAGGCTCACCCCTCCACTTT.